The clone carrying this T cell receptor beta chain showed up just once. The antigen remains unidentified. The junction differs from germline at one of its ends, possibly a read error. The data were taken from a study of OX40 agonist ivuxolimab in advanced cancers. This CDR3 has 16 residues. Germline CDR1 and CDR2: MGHDK and SYGVNS. If patients had autoimmune disease history or systemic immunosuppression, they were excluded. TCRdb keeps only in-frame clones here, not all; method: immunoSEQ multiplex PCR. The table has more than 55,000 clones, 88% seen once. Whole-study results and caveats: CD8+ T cells (on average) carried more expanded clones than CD4+ T cells.

The specimen was CD4+ or CD8+ T cells sorted from blood, collected in a trial of the OX40 agonist ivuxolimab. This sequence originates from an adult with an advanced solid tumor such as melanoma, head and neck, liver or kidney cancer. The V gene is TRBV25-1, the J gene TRBJ1-4, with a weak D call TRBD1 (5 bases). CDR3 region: CASSQYQGMINEKLFF. CDR3 nucleotide sequence: TGTGCCAGCAGTCAATATCAGGGAATGATTAATGAAAAACTGTTTTTT.